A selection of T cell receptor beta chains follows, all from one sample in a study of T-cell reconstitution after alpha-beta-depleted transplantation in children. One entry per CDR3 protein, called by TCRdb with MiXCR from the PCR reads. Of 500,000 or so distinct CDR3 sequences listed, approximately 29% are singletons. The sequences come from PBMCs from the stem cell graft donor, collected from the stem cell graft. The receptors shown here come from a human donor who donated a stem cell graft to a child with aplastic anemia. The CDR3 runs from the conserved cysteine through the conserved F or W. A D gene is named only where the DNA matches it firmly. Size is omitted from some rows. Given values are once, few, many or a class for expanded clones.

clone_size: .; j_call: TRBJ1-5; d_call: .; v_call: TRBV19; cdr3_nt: TGTGCCAGTAGCCCTCGGACAAGCAATCAGCCCCAGCATTTT; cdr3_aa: CASSPRTSNQPQHF
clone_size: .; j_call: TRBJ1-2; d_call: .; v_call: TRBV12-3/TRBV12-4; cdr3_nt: TGTGCCACCCAGCTGGACAGCTATGGCTACACCTTC; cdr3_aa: CATQLDSYGYTF
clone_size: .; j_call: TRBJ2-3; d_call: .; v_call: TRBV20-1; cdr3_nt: TGCAGTGCTATCGTGCCGCCGGGACTGCGACCCACAGATACGCAGTATTTT; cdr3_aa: CSAIVPPGLRPTDTQYF
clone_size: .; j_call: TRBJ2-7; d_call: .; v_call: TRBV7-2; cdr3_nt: TGTGCCAGCAGCTTAGGGTACGGTGCCGAGCAGTACTTC; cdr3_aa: CASSLGYGAEQYF
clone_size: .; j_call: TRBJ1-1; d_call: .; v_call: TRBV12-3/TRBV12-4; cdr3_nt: TGTGCCACCGAACTACCTAACCCTGAAGCTTTCTTT; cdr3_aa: CATELPNPEAFF
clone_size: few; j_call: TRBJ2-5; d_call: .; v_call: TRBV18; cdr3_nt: TGTGCCAGCTCACCATCGTCAGGGCTACTCCAAGAGACCCAGTACTTC; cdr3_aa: CASSPSSGLLQETQYF
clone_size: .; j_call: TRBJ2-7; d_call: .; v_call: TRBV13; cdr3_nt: TGTGCCAGCAGCACGCGGAACCTCCTGGACGAGCAGTACTTC; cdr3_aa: CASSTRNLLDEQYF
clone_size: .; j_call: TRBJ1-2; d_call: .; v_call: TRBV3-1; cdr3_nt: TGTGCCAGCAGCCAAGATCTTAGGATATACACCTTC; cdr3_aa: CASSQDLRIYTF
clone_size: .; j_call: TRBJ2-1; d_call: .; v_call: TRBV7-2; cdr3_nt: TGTGCCAGCAGCTTAGCGGGAGTCTTCGATGAGCAGTTCTTC; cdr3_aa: CASSLAGVFDEQFF
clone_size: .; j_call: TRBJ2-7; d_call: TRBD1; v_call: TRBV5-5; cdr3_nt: TGTGCCAGCAGCTGGGACAGGGGAACCCTCTACGAGCAGTACTTC; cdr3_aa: CASSWDRGTLYEQYF
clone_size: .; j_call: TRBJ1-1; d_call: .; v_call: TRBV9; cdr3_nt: TGTGCCAGCAGCGCGATAATGGGGACAAACACTGAAGCTTTCTTT; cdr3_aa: CASSAIMGTNTEAFF
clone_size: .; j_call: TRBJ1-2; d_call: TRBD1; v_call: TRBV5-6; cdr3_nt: TGTGCCAGCAGCTTAGTTGACAGGGGTGTCAACTATGGCTACACCTTC; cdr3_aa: CASSLVDRGVNYGYTF
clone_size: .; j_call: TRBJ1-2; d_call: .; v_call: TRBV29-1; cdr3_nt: TGCAGCGTTGGTGGACAGACCTATGGCTACACCTTC; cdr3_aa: CSVGGQTYGYTF
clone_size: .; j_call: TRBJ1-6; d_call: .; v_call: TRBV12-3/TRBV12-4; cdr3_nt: TGTGCCAGCAGTTTAGCACATTTAAGCTCCTATAATTCACCCCTCCACTTT; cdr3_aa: CASSLAHLSSYNSPLHF
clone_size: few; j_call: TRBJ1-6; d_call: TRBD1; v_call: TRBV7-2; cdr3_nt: TGTGCCAGCAGCTCTCGACAGGGGACTGGTTCACCCCTCCACTTT; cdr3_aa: CASSSRQGTGSPLHF
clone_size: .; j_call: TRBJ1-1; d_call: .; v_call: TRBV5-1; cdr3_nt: TGCGCCAGCAGCTTGTTTGGGGACCCGAACACTGAAGCTTTCTTT; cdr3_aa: CASSLFGDPNTEAFF
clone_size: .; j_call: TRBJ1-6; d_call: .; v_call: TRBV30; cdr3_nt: TGTGCCTGGAGTGTCCAGGGGACCCTTAGTAGGGCCCTCCACTTT; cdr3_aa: CAWSVQGTLSRALHF
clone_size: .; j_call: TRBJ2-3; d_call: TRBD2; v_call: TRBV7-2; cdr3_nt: TGTGCCAGCAGCTCAACTCCGGGACTAGCACCTACGCAGTATTTT; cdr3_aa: CASSSTPGLAPTQYF
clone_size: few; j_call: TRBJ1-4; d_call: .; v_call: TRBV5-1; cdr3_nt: TGCGCCAGCAGCTTGGCCGGCTTTGGCAGGGGATCGGAAAAACTGTTTTTT; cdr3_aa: CASSLAGFGRGSEKLFF
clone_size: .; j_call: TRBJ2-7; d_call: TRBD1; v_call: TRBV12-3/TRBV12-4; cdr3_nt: TGTGCCAGCACTCTGACAGGGGACTCCTACGAGCAGTACTTC; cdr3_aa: CASTLTGDSYEQYF
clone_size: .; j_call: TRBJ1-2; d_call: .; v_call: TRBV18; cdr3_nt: TGTGCCAGCTCACCAGATCCCAGATACATAAACTATGGCTACACCTTC; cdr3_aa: CASSPDPRYINYGYTF
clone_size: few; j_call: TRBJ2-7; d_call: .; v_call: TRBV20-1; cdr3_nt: TGCAGTGCTAGGTTGCGGGGCTCCTACGAGCAGTACTTC; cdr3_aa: CSARLRGSYEQYF
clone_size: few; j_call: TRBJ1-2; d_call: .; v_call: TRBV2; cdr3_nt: TGTGCCAGCAGTGACCCAGGAGACGTAAACTATGGCTACACCTTC; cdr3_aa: CASSDPGDVNYGYTF
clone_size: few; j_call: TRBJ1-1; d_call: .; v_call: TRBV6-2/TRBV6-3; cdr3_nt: TGTGCCAGCGTACCGGACAGAAACACTGAAGCTTTCTTT; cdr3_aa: CASVPDRNTEAFF
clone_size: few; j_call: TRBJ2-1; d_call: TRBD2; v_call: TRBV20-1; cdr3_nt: TGCAGTGCTAGAGATCTGTCGCTTATGGGGGAGGGAAGGGGTTGGAATGAGCAGTTCTTC; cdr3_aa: CSARDLSLMGEGRGWNEQFF
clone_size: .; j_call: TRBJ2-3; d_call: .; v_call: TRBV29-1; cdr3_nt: TGCAGCGTTGAAGCCGGGATCGGCACAGATACGCAGTATTTT; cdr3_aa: CSVEAGIGTDTQYF
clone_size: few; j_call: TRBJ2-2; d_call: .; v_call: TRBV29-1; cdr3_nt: TGCAGCGTTGTCAGGCGGGAGAACACCGGGGAGCTGTTTTTT; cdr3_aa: CSVVRRENTGELFF
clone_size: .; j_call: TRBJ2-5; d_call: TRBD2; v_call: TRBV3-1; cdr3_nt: TGTGCCAGCAGCCCGATCGGACTAGCGAGCTCTTTGGAGACCCAGTACTTC; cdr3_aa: CASSPIGLASSLETQYF
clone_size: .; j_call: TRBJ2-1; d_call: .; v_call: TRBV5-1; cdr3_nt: TGCGCCAGCAGCAGGGCTGCGGGGTTTTCCTACAATGAGCAGTTCTTC; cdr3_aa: CASSRAAGFSYNEQFF
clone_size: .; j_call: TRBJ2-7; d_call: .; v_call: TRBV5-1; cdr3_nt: TGCGCCAGCAGCTCGCAACAGGGCGCCTACGAGCAGTACTTC; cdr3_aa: CASSSQQGAYEQYF
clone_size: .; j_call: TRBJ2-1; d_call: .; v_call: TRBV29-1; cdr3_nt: TGCAGCGTTGAAGGCCCCTGGACTGAGCCCTACAATGAGCAGTTCTTC; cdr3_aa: CSVEGPWTEPYNEQFF
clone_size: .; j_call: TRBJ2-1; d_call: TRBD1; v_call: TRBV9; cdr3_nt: TGTGCCAGCAGCGCTATCTCCGGGACAGGGACTGGGGAGCAGTTCTTC; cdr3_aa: CASSAISGTGTGEQFF
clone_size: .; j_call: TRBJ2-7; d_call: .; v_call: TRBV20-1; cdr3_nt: TGCAGTGCTAGGGGGGACTACGAGCAGTACTTC; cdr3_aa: CSARGDYEQYF
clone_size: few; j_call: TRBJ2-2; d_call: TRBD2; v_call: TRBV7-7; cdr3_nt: TGTGCCAGCAGCTTGACTAGCGGAGTGGGCGGGGAGCTGTTTTTT; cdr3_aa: CASSLTSGVGGELFF
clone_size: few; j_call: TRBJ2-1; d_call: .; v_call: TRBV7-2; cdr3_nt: TGTGCCAGCAGCTTAGTGGAGGGCTACAATGAGCAGTTCTTC; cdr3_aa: CASSLVEGYNEQFF
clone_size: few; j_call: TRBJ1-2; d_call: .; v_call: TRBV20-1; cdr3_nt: TGCAGTGCCTCAGGAGATGATGGCTACACCTTC; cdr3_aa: CSASGDDGYTF
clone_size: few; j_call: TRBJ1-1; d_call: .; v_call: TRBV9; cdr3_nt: TGTGCCAGCAGCCCCCAGACAGGCTTGGCTGAAGCTTTCTTT; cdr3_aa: CASSPQTGLAEAFF